The subject of this entry is one TCR beta chain. Repertoires were generated with immunoSEQ multiplex PCR, while TCRdb's copy carries only in-frame clones and drops some. The sample yields about 350,000 clones, roughly 92% seen once. The data were obtained in a study of brain T cells in children with intractable seizures. Specified time point: blood from clinic visit 5 months post-surgery; TSC patient then seizure free. The receptor comes from a boy under three years old with tuberous sclerosis and intractable seizures. The material was peripheral blood, obtained roughly 5 months after surgery.

DNA of the CDR3: TGTGCCACCAGTGATGCCGGGACAACTAATGAAAAACTGTTTTTT. Its translation: CATSDAGTTNEKLFF. The V gene is TRBV24-1, the J gene TRBJ1-4; D not certain. The CDR3 loop spans 15 amino acids. Germline V gene sequence: CDR1 KGHDR, CDR2 SFDVKD. V gave up 3 bases and J gave up 0 bases, with 7 bases separating them.